What follows are 18 T cell receptor beta chains derived from one specimen sequenced in a study of cytomegalovirus exposure and HLA in healthy donors. PCR was performed using 60 Vbeta and 13 Jbeta primers. The table came from immunoSEQ multiplex PCR; TCRdb's copy has only in-frame clones and leaves some out. The sample includes 110,000 to 150,000 clones, roughly 80% seen only once; the top ten take roughly 1.2%. The sequenced sample consisted of PBMCs. These receptors were taken from a female donor in good health and CMV-seronegative.

The genes are TRBV11-2 and TRBJ2-5, with TRBD1 matching 7 bases. J lost 5 bases, V lost 2 bases, and 5 bases had no gene match. This CDR3 spans 14 amino acids. Germline V gives CDR1 SGHAT, CDR2 FQNNGV. CDR3 sequence reads: CASSLQGVRETQYF. The CDR3 bases are TGTGCCAGCAGCTTACAGGGGGTGAGGGAGACCCAGTACTTC.

The chain has TRBV2 and TRBJ1-2; 7 nucleotides align to TRBD1. The J segment lost 4 bases and the V segment lost 2 bases, leaving 7 bases of the junction unmatched. There are 15 residues in the CDR3. The germline V gene has CDR1 SNHLY and CDR2 FYNNEI. The CDR3 DNA sequence: TGTGCCAGCAGTGAACTACAGGGGAAGAGCTATGGCTACACCTTC. The encoded protein is CASSELQGKSYGYTF.

V usage is TRBV2 and J usage is TRBJ1-2, with D tentatively TRBD1 (5 bases). CDR3 length: 14 amino acids. With 6 bases removed from V and 8 bases from J, the gap between germline ends came to 19 bases. The V gene's germline CDR1 is SNHLY and CDR2 FYNNEI. CDR3 protein: CASRTTPGSEGYTF. The CDR3, as DNA: TGTGCCAGCAGAACAACCCCAGGGTCTGAAGGCTACACCTTC.

The V and J genes are TRBV29-1 and TRBJ2-7; TRBD1 aligns across 7 bases. The germline gives CDR1 SQVTM, CDR2 ANQGSEA. J was trimmed by 4 bases and V by 4 bases; bases with no gene match: 7. The CDR3 totals 13 residues. CDR3 in amino acids: CSVVDREGYEQYF. The CDR3 region has the DNA TGCAGCGTTGTTGACAGGGAAGGGTACGAGCAGTACTTC.

V is TRBV6-6 and J is TRBJ2-3, with D perhaps matching TRBD1 (6 bases). CDR3 size: 11 residues. Germline-derived CDR1 and CDR2 are MNHNY and SVGAGI (reference sequence). The germline V and J ends were trimmed by 6 bases and 6 bases, with 7 bases remaining between them. CDR3 sequence (DNA): TGTGCCAGCAGCCAGGGGGATACGCAGTATTTT. This encodes CASSQGDTQYF.

This chain uses TRBV7-2 with TRBJ2-7; TRBD2 is a possible D gene (6 bases). V gave up 10 bases and J gave up 6 bases, with 25 bases separating them. Germline V gene data show CDR1 as SGHTA and CDR2 as FQGNSA. The length of the CDR3 is 15 residues. The CDR3 DNA sequence: TGTGCCACCCAAGGGAGGAGCGACCCCGGGGCCGAGCAGTACTTC. The encoded protein is CATQGRSDPGAEQYF. Full variable domain (rest looked up from reference TRBV7-2 and TRBJ2-7): GAGVSQSPSNKVTEKGKDVELRCDPISGHTALYWYRQSLGQGLEFLIYFQGNSAPDKSGLPSDRFSAERTGGSVSTLTIQRTQQEDSAVYLCATQGRSDPGAEQYFGPGTRLTVT.

The rearrangement links TRBV10-1 to TRBJ2-3, with 14 nucleotides matching TRBD2. The trim removed 5 bases at V and 2 bases at J, leaving 3 bases unmatched. This CDR3 has 16 residues. CDR1 and CDR2 from the germline V gene are WNHNN and SYGVQD (reference sequence). CDR3 amino acids: CASSWTSGRLTDTQYF. For the CDR3, the DNA is TGCGCCAGCAGTTGGACTAGCGGGAGGCTCACAGATACGCAGTATTTT.

This clone was detected only a few times. The chain links TRBV29-1 to TRBJ2-7; 9 bases align to TRBD1. The length of the CDR3 is 13 residues. Per the germline V gene, CDR1 is SQVTM and CDR2 is ANQGSEA. After removal of 7 bases from V and 3 bases from J, the junction contained 7 bases not matched to a gene. DNA for the CDR3: TGCAGCGCCTACCCGGGACAGGGCTACGAGCAGTACTTC. Translating gives CSAYPGQGYEQYF.

This chain uses TRBV6-1 with TRBJ1-1; tentatively, D is TRBD1 (6 bases). Germline assignment: CDR1 MNHNS and CDR2 SASEGT. The CDR3 is 15 amino acids. The V end lost 0 bases, the J end lost 5 bases, and 13 bases lay between the germline ends. The CDR3 DNA sequence: TGTGCCAGCAGTGAAGCTGCAGGGGTATGGACTGAAGCTTTCTTT. As protein: CASSEAAGVWTEAFF.

The chain recombines TRBV28 with TRBJ2-7; 9 bases align to TRBD1. Losses at the gene ends were 5 bases for V and 0 bases for J; bases not matched to a gene: 8. CDR3 size: 16 residues. Per germline, CDR1 MDHEN and CDR2 SYDVKM. The DNA for the CDR3 is TGTGCCAGCAGTCTCCTCGGGACAGGGAGCTCCTACGAGCAGTACTTC. Amino acid sequence: CASSLLGTGSSYEQYF.

The gene calls are TRBV9 and TRBJ2-1, with D perhaps TRBD2 (6 bases). Trimming took 3 bases from V and 4 from J, leaving 14 bases between them. This CDR3 has 15 amino acids. The germline V gene encodes CDR1 SGDLS and CDR2 YYNGEE. The CDR3 loop is CASSARLERYNEQFF. CDR3 sequence (DNA): TGTGCCAGCAGCGCCCGACTAGAGCGGTACAATGAGCAGTTCTTC.

The genes are TRBV6-1 and TRBJ1-5; D is ambiguous. This CDR3 region has 14 residues. Trimming cost V 6 bases and J 0 bases, with 9 bases left between them. Germline CDR1 MNHNS, CDR2 SASEGT. CDR3 region: CASRATYSNQPQHF. The DNA of the CDR3 is TGTGCCAGCAGAGCCACCTATAGCAATCAGCCCCAGCATTTT.

The CDR3 coding sequence is TGTGCCAGCAGGCCAACAGGGGGGAGTCAGCCCCAGCATTTT. Its protein is CASRPTGGSQPQHF. The chain joins TRBV6-5 to TRBJ1-5, with 8 bases aligning to TRBD1. V shed 6 bases, J shed 6 bases, and the junction held 7 bases outside the gene matches. The V gene's germline CDR1 is MNHEY and CDR2 SVGAGI. The CDR3 contains 14 residues.

V usage is TRBV7-8 and J usage is TRBJ1-5, with D possibly being TRBD1 (6 bases). CDR1 is SGHVS, CDR2 FQNEAQ, per germline. The CDR3 is 14 amino acids. Trimming left V 5 bases short and J 5 bases short, with 13 bases between. The CDR3 DNA reads as TGTGCCAGCAGCCTCGACAGGAGACATCAGCCCCAGCATTTT. It yields the protein CASSLDRRHQPQHF.

The chain recombines TRBV6-5 with TRBJ2-2; D possibly corresponds to TRBD2 (6 bases). V was trimmed by 7 bases and J by 3 bases, leaving 15 bases between them. Germline V gene sequence: CDR1 MNHEY, CDR2 SVGAGI. This CDR3 is 15 amino acids long. CDR3 region: CASIDFRDYTGELFF. In DNA, the CDR3 is TGTGCCAGCATCGATTTCCGGGACTACACCGGGGAGCTGTTTTTT.

The V call is TRBV5-4, the J call TRBJ1-2; D call uncertain. V gave up 2 bases and J gave up 7 bases, with 12 bases separating them. This CDR3 region has 13 residues. Germline V CDR1 and CDR2: SGHNT, YYREEE (reference sequence). Written as DNA, the CDR3 is TGTGCCAGCAGCTTCCCCCGAGACTTTGGCTACACCTTC. Encoded protein: CASSFPRDFGYTF.

This clone was picked up a small number of times. The gene calls are TRBV5-4 and TRBJ1-1; 9 nucleotides match TRBD1. Per the germline V gene, CDR1 is SGHNT and CDR2 is YYREEE (reference sequence). With 5 bases clipped from V and 4 bases from J, the junction kept 9 bases outside the gene matches. CDR3 length equals 15 residues. CDR3 sequence reads: CASSPGQGRGTEAFF. For the CDR3, the DNA is TGTGCCAGCAGTCCGGGACAGGGTAGAGGCACTGAAGCTTTCTTT. Looking up the rest from reference TRBV5-4 and TRBJ1-1 gives the full variable domain: ETGVTQSPTHLIKTRGQQVTLRCSSQSGHNTVSWYQQALGQGPQFIFQYYREEENGRGNFPPRFSGLQFPNYSSELNVNALELDDSALYLCASSPGQGRGTEAFFGQGTRLTVV.

The chain carries TRBV6-1 and TRBJ2-3, with 7 bases matching TRBD2. Germline V gives CDR1 MNHNS, CDR2 SASEGT. The CDR3 sequence is 12 residues long. V lost 4 bases to trimming and J lost 8 bases; unmatched junction nucleotides: 3. The CDR3 DNA sequence: TGTGCCAGCAGTGTGGGGGGGATTACGCAGTATTTT. This translates into CASSVGGITQYF.